One and the same sample provided the 30 T cell receptor beta chains below, sequenced in a study of sequential checkpoint blockade in melanoma. Indicated treatment: randomized to nivolumab then ipilimumab (arm A) or the reverse (arm B). The table came from immunoSEQ multiplex PCR; TCRdb's copy has only in-frame clones and leaves some out. Found here are 20,000 to 25,000 clones, around 26% of them singletons; the top ten hold 6.7%. The sample consisted of tumor tissue (inferred from file names), taken from a patient given nivolumab and ipilimumab in sequence. Receptors were obtained from a human donor with melanoma.

This clone has a handful of counts. The chain couples TRBV9 to TRBJ2-7; 8 bases match TRBD2. The CDR3 is 15 residues long. Looked up from germline, CDR1 is SGDLS and CDR2 is YYNGEE. V trimming: 0 bases; J trimming: 7 bases; junction bases outside the gene matches: 9. The CDR3 reads CASSVEDSGIYEQYF. Written as DNA, the CDR3 is TGTGCCAGCAGCGTAGAGGATAGCGGGATTTATGAGCAGTACTTC.

This clone was counted many times. The chain recombines TRBV11-3 with TRBJ1-2; TRBD1 agrees at 12 bases. The CDR3 spans 18 residues. The germline V gene encodes CDR1 SGHNT and CDR2 YENEEA. V shed 5 bases, J shed 2 bases, and the junction held 12 bases outside the gene matches. CDR3 in amino acids: CASSLAGTGGTRNYGYTF. DNA of the CDR3: TGTGCCAGCAGCCTCGCCGGGACAGGGGGCACACGAAACTATGGCTACACCTTC.

The sample holds many counts of this clone. The chain has TRBV11-3 and TRBJ2-5; TRBD2 agrees at 7 bases. Germline CDR1 SGHNT, CDR2 YENEEA. The CDR3 extends over 16 amino acids. V was clipped by 3 bases and J by 0 bases; unmatched bases: 7. DNA for the CDR3: TGTGCCAGCAGCTTGTGGTGGACTAGAAACCAAGAGACCCAGTACTTC. It yields the protein CASSLWWTRNQETQYF.

This clone has a handful of counts. This chain links TRBV9 with TRBJ2-7; D perhaps matches TRBD2 (6 bases). Germline V lookup: CDR1 SGDLS, CDR2 YYNGEE. The CDR3 is made up of 14 amino acids. The V and J ends lost 7 bases and 0 bases respectively, with 14 bases between them. CDR3 sequence reads: CASGGAVSSYEQYF. Written as DNA, the CDR3 is TGTGCCAGCGGAGGGGCGGTGAGCTCCTACGAGCAGTACTTC.

The chain uses TRBV6-8 and TRBJ2-7, with 8 bases that match TRBD2. The CDR3 is 15 residues long. The junction had 15 bases not matched to a gene; V was cut back by 7 bases and J by 7 bases. Germline CDR1 is MNHGY and CDR2 is SAAAGT. In nucleotides, the CDR3 is TGTGCCAGCATTGATGGTAGCGGGGCCTCTTGGGAGCAGTACTTC. Translated: CASIDGSGASWEQYF.

This clone was counted many times. The V gene is TRBV6-8, the J gene TRBJ2-4; D call uncertain. Trimming cost V 5 bases and J 1 base, with 12 bases left between them. CDR1 MNHGY and CDR2 SAAAGT come from the germline V gene. This CDR3 has 15 residues. The CDR3 loop is CASSTILSAKNIQYF. The CDR3 DNA reads TGTGCCAGCAGTACAATTCTTTCCGCCAAAAACATTCAGTACTTC.

This sequence joins TRBV5-1 and TRBJ1-4; D remains ambiguous. The germline V and J ends were trimmed by 4 bases and 0 bases, with 7 bases remaining between them. The CDR3 sequence is 14 residues long. Germline V gene lookup returns CDR1 SGHRS and CDR2 YFSETQ. CDR3 sequence: CASSPGTTNEKLFF. DNA of the CDR3: TGCGCCAGCAGCCCCGGTACAACTAATGAAAAACTGTTTTTT. Looking up the rest from reference TRBV5-1 and TRBJ1-4 gives the full variable domain: KAGVTQTPRYLIKTRGQQVTLSCSPISGHRSVSWYQQTPGQGLQFLFEYFSETQRNKGNFPGRFSGRQFSNSRSEMNVSTLELGDSALYLCASSPGTTNEKLFFGSGTQLSVL.

The chain recombines TRBV19 with TRBJ2-7, with unresolved D. The CDR3 consists of 15 residues. From germline, CDR1 is LNHDA and CDR2 SQIVND (reference sequence). Trimming left V 2 bases short and J 2 bases short, with 13 bases between. The chain's CDR3 is CASSISGSPTYEQYF. CDR3 DNA: TGTGCCAGTAGTATAAGTGGCAGCCCGACCTACGAGCAGTACTTC.

This clone has only a few counts. The chain uses TRBV18 and TRBJ2-7; possible D gene TRBD2, 6 bases. The ends were cut back, 2 bases at V and 2 bases at J, with 13 bases in the middle. Germline CDR1 reads KGHSH; CDR2 reads LQKENI. The CDR3 runs to 15 residues. The CDR3: CASSPTIAAPYEQYF. CDR3 DNA sequence: TGTGCCAGCTCACCAACAATAGCGGCCCCCTACGAGCAGTACTTC.

The chain combines TRBV29-1 with TRBJ2-2; D possibly corresponds to TRBD1 (5 bases). The CDR3 runs to 14 residues. V was clipped by 2 bases and J by 0 bases, with 7 bases between them. Germline V gives CDR1 SQVTM, CDR2 ANQGSEA. Here the CDR3 reads CSVEYRTNTGELFF. Written as DNA, the CDR3 is TGCAGCGTTGAATACAGGACGAACACCGGGGAGCTGTTTTTT.

The rearrangement links TRBV6-7 to TRBJ2-3; no firm D call. TRBV6-7 is annotated as an ORF whose role is uncertain. The CDR3 is 11 residues long. Trimming cost V 5 bases and J 3 bases, with 3 bases left between them. This CDR3 reads CASSDTDTQYF. CDR3 DNA: TGTGCCAGCAGTGATACAGATACGCAGTATTTT.

The rearrangement uses TRBV5-1 and TRBJ2-5, with D perhaps assigned TRBD1 or TRBD2 (7 bases each). V lost 3 bases, J lost 5 bases, and 17 bases lay in between. Germline assignment: CDR1 SGHRS and CDR2 YFSETQ. The CDR3 contains 15 residues. The CDR3 DNA reads TGCGCCAGCAGCTGGGCAGGGGGGGCAGAGGAGACCCAGTACTTC. Translation gives CASSWAGGAEETQYF.

This clone was found a few times. CDR3 DNA: TGTGCCAGCAGTTTTGGCAGCAGCAAAGCTTTCTTT. It yields the protein CASSFGSSKAFF. The chain joins TRBV6-8 to TRBJ1-1; D remains unclear. CDR3 length equals 12 residues. The germline gives CDR1 MNHGY, CDR2 SAAAGT. The germline V and J ends were trimmed by 4 bases and 9 bases, with 12 bases remaining between them.

The CDR3 loop reads CASRMSRAGGDYGYTF. In DNA, the CDR3 is TGCGCCAGCAGAATGAGTCGGGCAGGGGGCGATTATGGCTACACCTTC. The chain joins TRBV4-1 to TRBJ1-2; 8 nucleotides agree with TRBD1. The CDR3 is 16 residues long. Germline trimming cut 6 bases from V and 5 bases from J; bases unmatched to any gene: 14. Germline loops: CDR1 MGHRA, CDR2 YSYEKL.

This clone was observed a handful of times. The chain combines TRBV6-8 with TRBJ1-5; 8 positions match TRBD1. Germline lookup yields CDR1 MNHGY and CDR2 SAAAGT. The CDR3 loop spans 18 amino acids. Unmatched junction bases numbered 19, after V lost 5 bases and J lost 7 bases. As DNA, the CDR3 is TGTGCCAGCAGTAAACAAGGGACAGGCTGGGAAATACCCCAGCCCCAGCATTTT. Its translation: CASSKQGTGWEIPQPQHF.

This clone has at least ten counts. The chain recombines TRBV11-3 with TRBJ1-6; 7 bases agree with TRBD1. The CDR3 length is 16 residues. With V trimmed by 1 base and J by 10 bases, 10 bases remained unmatched. Germline CDR1 and CDR2: SGHNT and YENEEA. CDR3 residues: CASSLVAGGTGSPLHF. In nucleotides, the CDR3 is TGTGCCAGCAGCTTAGTGGCAGGGGGAACTGGATCACCCCTCCACTTT.

This clone has just a few counts. The gene calls are TRBV6-8 and TRBJ2-7, with D perhaps TRBD2 (6 bases). The CDR3 consists of 13 residues. In germline, CDR1 is MNHGY, CDR2 SAAAGT. V shed 2 bases and J shed 4 bases, with 9 bases lying between them. CDR3 protein: CASSYGTDYEQYF. The CDR3 coding sequence is TGTGCCAGCAGTTACGGGACTGATTACGAGCAGTACTTC.

V and J are TRBV6-8 and TRBJ1-5; D ambiguous. The V end lost 0 bases, the J end lost 7 bases, and 7 bases lay between the germline ends. Germline V CDR1 and CDR2: MNHGY, SAAAGT. CDR3 length: 13 residues. CDR3 sequence reads: CASSYSQVQPQHF. The CDR3 region has the DNA TGTGCCAGCAGTTACTCGCAGGTGCAGCCCCAGCATTTT.

The CDR3 DNA reads TGCAGCGTTGTGGGGCACGGAAACACCATATATTTT. This sequence encodes CSVVGHGNTIYF. This chain connects TRBV29-1 to TRBJ1-3, with a tentative D call TRBD1 (5 bases). The CDR3 covers 12 residues. Trimming left V 4 bases short and J 4 bases short, with 8 bases between. Germline assignment: CDR1 SQVTM and CDR2 ANQGSEA.

The chain joins TRBV6-8 to TRBJ1-5; maybe TRBD1 (5 bases). The CDR3 is 15 residues long. The germline CDR1 and CDR2 sequences are MNHGY and SAAAGT. Trimming took off 4 bases at V and 2 bases at J, with 12 bases between the two ends. The CDR3 spells CASSSLLGGNQPQHF. As DNA, the CDR3 is TGTGCCAGCAGTTCCCTGTTAGGGGGCAATCAGCCCCAGCATTTT.

The chain is built from TRBV6-8 and TRBJ1-3; D is ambiguous. The CDR3 length is 14 residues. V gave up 4 bases and J gave up 0 bases, with 7 bases separating them. Germline loops: CDR1 MNHGY, CDR2 SAAAGT. The CDR3 loop is CASSLRDSGNTIYF. CDR3 in DNA: TGTGCCAGCAGTTTACGGGACTCTGGAAACACCATATATTTT.

This chain uses TRBV7-5 with TRBJ2-1; the table's D call of TRBD2 was not tested on the DNA. TRBV7-5 counts as a pseudogene. CDR3 size: 15 residues. CDR3 region: CASSSSWSSYNEQFF. CDR3 bases: TGTGCCAGCAGCTCTTCCTGGAGCTCCTACAATGAGCAGTTCTTC.

This chain connects TRBV28 to TRBJ1-5; weak D call: TRBD1 (5 bases). V was shortened by 1 base and J by 3 bases, with 10 bases between the two germline ends. Germline V lookup: CDR1 MDHEN, CDR2 SYDVKM. This CDR3 comprises 15 residues. The CDR3 sequence is CASSLLGAYNQPQHF. The CDR3 nucleotides are TGTGCCAGCAGTTTATTAGGGGCCTACAATCAGCCCCAGCATTTT.

The chain uses TRBV11-3 and TRBJ1-5; a possible D gene is TRBD1 (5 bases). Germline lookup yields CDR1 SGHNT and CDR2 YENEEA. CDR3 length: 17 residues. V was clipped by 3 bases and J by 0 bases, with 15 bases between them. CDR3 residues: CASSLLDSAISNQPQHF. CDR3 in DNA: TGTGCCAGCAGCTTGTTAGACAGTGCGATTAGCAATCAGCCCCAGCATTTT.

The CDR3 reads CASSYSLFFDRDIGKLFF. The DNA for the CDR3 is TGTGCCAGCAGTTACTCGTTGTTTTTCGACAGGGACATCGGAAAACTGTTTTTT. The chain couples TRBV6-8 to TRBJ1-4, with 7 bases lining up with TRBD1. The CDR3 runs 18 residues. V trimming: 0 bases; J trimming: 10 bases; junction bases outside the gene matches: 17. Germline loops: CDR1 MNHGY, CDR2 SAAAGT.

This clone has a handful of counts. The V gene is TRBV6-7, the J gene TRBJ2-1; 12 bases are a match to TRBD2. TRBV6-7 is reported as an ORF; its role is uncertain. The CDR3 loop spans 16 amino acids. V lost 6 bases, J lost 9 bases, and 12 bases stayed unmatched. The CDR3 region is CASRDRTSGKYGEQFF. The CDR3 coding sequence is TGTGCCAGCAGGGATAGGACTAGCGGGAAATACGGTGAGCAGTTCTTC.

This clone was recorded at least ten times. An end of the junction does not agree with germline; a read error may underlie this. The chain uses TRBV6-8 and TRBJ1-5; D is unclear. CDR1 and CDR2 (germline): MNHGY, SAAAGT. The CDR3 length is 12 residues. CDR3 DNA sequence: TGTGCCAGCAGTGTATCCAATGAGCCCCAGCATTTT. It specifies CASSVSNEPQHF.

CDR3 nucleotide sequence: TGTGCCAGCAGCTCCCCGGGACTAGCGACCATTAGGGATACGCAGTATTTT. Translating gives CASSSPGLATIRDTQYF. The rearrangement links TRBV28 to TRBJ2-3; TRBD2 matches at 10 bases. The CDR3 loop spans 17 amino acids. After removal of 6 bases from V and 6 bases from J, the junction contained 15 bases not matched to a gene. The germline V gene encodes CDR1 MDHEN and CDR2 SYDVKM.

The V gene is TRBV18, the J gene TRBJ2-3, with D unclear. This CDR3 is built from 14 residues. The germline V and J ends were trimmed by 2 bases and 0 bases, with 6 bases remaining between them. Germline assignment: CDR1 KGHSH and CDR2 LQKENI. CDR3 bases: TGTGCCAGCTCACCATGGAGTAGCACAGATACGCAGTATTTT. Protein: CASSPWSSTDTQYF.

The chain carries TRBV12-5 and TRBJ2-5; D possibly corresponds to TRBD1 (5 bases). Germline V gene sequence: CDR1 LGHNT, CDR2 FRNRAP. Between the trimmed V and J ends, which lost 5 bases and 1 base, there was a span of 8 bases. This CDR3 is built from 13 residues. The CDR3 region is CASGMDIQETQYF. Written as DNA, the CDR3 is TGTGCTAGTGGTATGGACATCCAAGAGACCCAGTACTTC.